Shown below are 4 T cell receptor beta chains from a single sample sequenced in a study of blood T cell repertoires in COVID-19. Profiled with immunoSEQ multiplex PCR; TCRdb holds only in-frame clones, not every one. The table lists 90,000 to 150,000 clones, roughly three quarters of them singletons. The sequenced material came from peripheral blood. These receptor sequences come from an elderly woman with acute or convalescent COVID-19.

This clone turned up a few times. The chain joins TRBV3-1 (or the pseudogene TRBV3-2) to TRBJ1-6, with 7 bases that match TRBD1. Germline V gene sequence: CDR1 LGHDT, CDR2 YNNKEL (reference sequence). CDR3 size: 14 residues. With 6 bases clipped from V and 10 bases from J, the junction kept 9 bases outside the gene matches. This CDR3 is CASRNRDRGSPLHF. The CDR3 DNA is TGTGCCAGCAGGAACCGGGACAGAGGGTCACCCCTCCACTTT.

This clone was observed a handful of times. The DNA for the CDR3 is TGTGCCAGCTCAGCTCGACAGGGGAGAACAACTAATGAAAAACTGTTTTTT. This sequence encodes CASSARQGRTTNEKLFF. The chain has TRBV18 and TRBJ1-4, with 8 nucleotides matching TRBD1. V lost 5 bases to trimming and J lost 0 bases; unmatched junction nucleotides: 8. This CDR3 spans 17 amino acids. The germline V gene has CDR1 KGHSH and CDR2 LQKENI.

The chain employs TRBV10-2 and TRBJ1-6; 9 bases line up with TRBD1. Looked up from germline, CDR1 is WSHSY and CDR2 is SAAADI. The trim removed 6 bases at V and 7 bases at J, leaving 4 bases unmatched. The CDR3 runs to 14 residues. CDR3 nucleotides: TGCGCCAGCAGGACCGGGACAGGGAATTCACCCCTCCACTTT. Amino acids: CASRTGTGNSPLHF.

This clone appeared once. The chain has TRBV20-1 and TRBJ1-4; 7 nucleotides align to TRBD1. CDR1 is DFQATT and CDR2 is SNEGSKA in the germline V gene (reference sequence). The CDR3 is made up of 11 amino acids. J was trimmed by 15 bases and V by 6 bases; bases with no gene match: 10. The CDR3 DNA reads TGCAGTGCCCCACTGACAGGGTTTATGTTTTTT. Its protein product is CSAPLTGFMFF.